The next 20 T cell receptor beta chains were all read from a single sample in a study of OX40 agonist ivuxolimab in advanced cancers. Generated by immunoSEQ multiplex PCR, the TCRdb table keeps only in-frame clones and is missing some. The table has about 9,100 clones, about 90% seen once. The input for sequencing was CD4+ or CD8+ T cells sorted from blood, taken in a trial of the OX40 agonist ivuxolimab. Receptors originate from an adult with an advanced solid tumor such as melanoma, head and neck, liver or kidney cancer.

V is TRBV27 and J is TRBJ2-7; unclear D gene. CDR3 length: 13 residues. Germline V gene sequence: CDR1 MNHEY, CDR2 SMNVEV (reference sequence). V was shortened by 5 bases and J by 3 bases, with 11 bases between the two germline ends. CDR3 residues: CASSPSGLYEQYF. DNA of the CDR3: TGTGCCAGCAGTCCCTCTGGGCTCTACGAGCAGTACTTC.

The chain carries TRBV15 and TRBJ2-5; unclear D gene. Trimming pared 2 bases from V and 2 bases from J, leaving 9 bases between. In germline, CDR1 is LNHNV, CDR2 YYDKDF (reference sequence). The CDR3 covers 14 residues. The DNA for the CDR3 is TGTGCCACCAGCAGAATTTCGGCTCAAGAGACCCAGTACTTC. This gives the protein CATSRISAQETQYF.

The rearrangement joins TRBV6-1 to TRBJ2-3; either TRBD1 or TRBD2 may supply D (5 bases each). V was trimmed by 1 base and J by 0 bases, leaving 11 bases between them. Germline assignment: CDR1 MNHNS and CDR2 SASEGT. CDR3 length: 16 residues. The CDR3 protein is CASSEGPGDSTDTQYF. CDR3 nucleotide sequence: TGTGCCAGCAGTGAAGGTCCCGGGGACAGCACAGATACGCAGTATTTT.

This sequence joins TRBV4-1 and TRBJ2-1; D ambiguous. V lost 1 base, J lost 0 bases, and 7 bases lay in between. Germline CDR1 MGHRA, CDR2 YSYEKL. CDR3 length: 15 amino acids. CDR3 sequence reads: CASSQGLSSYNEQFF. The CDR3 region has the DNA TGCGCCAGCAGCCAAGGACTCAGCTCCTACAATGAGCAGTTCTTC.

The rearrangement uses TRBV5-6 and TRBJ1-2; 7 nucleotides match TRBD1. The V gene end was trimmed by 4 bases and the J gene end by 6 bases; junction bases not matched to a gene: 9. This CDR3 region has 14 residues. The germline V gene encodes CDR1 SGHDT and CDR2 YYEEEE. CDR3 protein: CASSDETGIHGYTF. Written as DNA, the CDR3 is TGTGCCAGCAGCGACGAGACAGGGATCCATGGCTACACCTTC.

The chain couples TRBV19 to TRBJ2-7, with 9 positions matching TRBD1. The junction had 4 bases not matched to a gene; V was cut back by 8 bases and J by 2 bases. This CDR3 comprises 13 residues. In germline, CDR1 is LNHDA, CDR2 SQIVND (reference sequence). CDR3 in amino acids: CASGRQGAYEQYF. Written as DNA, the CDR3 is TGTGCCAGTGGTCGACAGGGGGCCTACGAGCAGTACTTC.

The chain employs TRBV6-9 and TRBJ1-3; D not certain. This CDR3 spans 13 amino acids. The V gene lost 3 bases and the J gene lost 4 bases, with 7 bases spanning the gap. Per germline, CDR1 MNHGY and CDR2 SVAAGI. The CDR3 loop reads CASSYSLGNTIYF. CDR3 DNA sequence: TGTGCCAGCAGTTACTCTTTGGGAAACACCATATATTTT.

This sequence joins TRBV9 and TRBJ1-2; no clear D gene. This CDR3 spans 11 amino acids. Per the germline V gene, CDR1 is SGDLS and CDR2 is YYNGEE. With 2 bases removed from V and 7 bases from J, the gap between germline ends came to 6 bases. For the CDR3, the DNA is TGTGCCAGCAGCGTTCAACGTGGCTACACCTTC. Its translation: CASSVQRGYTF.

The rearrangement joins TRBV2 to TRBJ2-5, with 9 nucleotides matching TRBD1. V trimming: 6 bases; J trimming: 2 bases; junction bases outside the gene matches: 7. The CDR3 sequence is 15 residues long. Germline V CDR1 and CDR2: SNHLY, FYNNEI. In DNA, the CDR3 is TGTGCCAGCAGCCTCGGGACAGGGCCTCAAGAGACCCAGTACTTC. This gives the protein CASSLGTGPQETQYF.

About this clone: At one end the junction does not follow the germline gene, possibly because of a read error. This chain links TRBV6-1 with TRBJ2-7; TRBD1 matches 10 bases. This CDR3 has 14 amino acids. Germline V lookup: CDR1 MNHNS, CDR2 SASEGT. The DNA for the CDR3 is TGTACCAGCAACCCGACAGGGGGCAACGACGAGCAGTACTTC. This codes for CTSNPTGGNDEQYF.

For the CDR3, the DNA is TGTGCCAGCAGCTTAGGCCCAGTGGGACAGGGGGGAGAAGCTTTCTTT. It codes for CASSLGPVGQGGEAFF. The rearrangement joins TRBV7-3 to TRBJ1-1; 11 bases map to TRBD1. Germline-derived CDR1 and CDR2 are SGHTA and FQGTGA. This CDR3 region has 16 residues. J lost 8 bases, V lost 2 bases, and 10 bases had no gene match.

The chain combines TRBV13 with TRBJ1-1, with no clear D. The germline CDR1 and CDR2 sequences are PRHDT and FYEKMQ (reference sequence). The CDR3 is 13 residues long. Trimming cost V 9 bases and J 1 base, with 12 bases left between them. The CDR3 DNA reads TGTGCCAGTAAACTCTCAGAGAACACTGAAGCTTTCTTT. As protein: CASKLSENTEAFF.

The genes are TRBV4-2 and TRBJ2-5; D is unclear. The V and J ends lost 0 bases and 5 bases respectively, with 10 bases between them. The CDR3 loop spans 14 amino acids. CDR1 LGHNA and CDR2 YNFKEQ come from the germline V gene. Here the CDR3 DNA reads TGTGCCAGCAGCCAAGAATACACCGGGGAGACCCAGTACTTC. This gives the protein CASSQEYTGETQYF.

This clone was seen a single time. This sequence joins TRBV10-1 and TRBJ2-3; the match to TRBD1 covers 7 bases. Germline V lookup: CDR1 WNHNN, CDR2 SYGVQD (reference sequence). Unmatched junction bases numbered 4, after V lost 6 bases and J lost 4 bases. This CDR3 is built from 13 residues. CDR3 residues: CASSEGAADTQYF. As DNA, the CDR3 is TGCGCCAGCAGCGAGGGGGCCGCAGATACGCAGTATTTT.

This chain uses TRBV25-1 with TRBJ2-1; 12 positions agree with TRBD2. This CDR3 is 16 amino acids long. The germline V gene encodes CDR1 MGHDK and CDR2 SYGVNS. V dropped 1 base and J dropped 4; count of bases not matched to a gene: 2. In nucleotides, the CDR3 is TGTGCCAGCAGTGAATGGACTAGCGGGACGTACAATGAGCAGTTCTTC. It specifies CASSEWTSGTYNEQFF.

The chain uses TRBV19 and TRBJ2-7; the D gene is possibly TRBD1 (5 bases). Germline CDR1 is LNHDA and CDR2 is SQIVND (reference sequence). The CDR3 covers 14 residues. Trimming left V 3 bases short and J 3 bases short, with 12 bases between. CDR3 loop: CASSMVTADYEQYF. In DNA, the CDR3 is TGTGCCAGTAGTATGGTGACAGCCGACTACGAGCAGTACTTC.

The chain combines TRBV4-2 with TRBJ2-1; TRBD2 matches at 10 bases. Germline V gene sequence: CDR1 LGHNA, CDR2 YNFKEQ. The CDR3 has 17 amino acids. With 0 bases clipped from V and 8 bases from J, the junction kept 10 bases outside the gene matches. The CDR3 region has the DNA TGTGCCAGCAGCCAAGATCAGGAGGTAGCGGGGGGTCATGAGCAGTTCTTC. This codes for CASSQDQEVAGGHEQFF.

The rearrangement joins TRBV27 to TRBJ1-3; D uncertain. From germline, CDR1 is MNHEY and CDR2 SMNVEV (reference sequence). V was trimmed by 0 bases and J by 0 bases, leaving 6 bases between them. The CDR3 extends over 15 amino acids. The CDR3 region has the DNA TGTGCCAGCAGTTTATCGGGGAACTCTGGAAACACCATATATTTT. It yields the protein CASSLSGNSGNTIYF.

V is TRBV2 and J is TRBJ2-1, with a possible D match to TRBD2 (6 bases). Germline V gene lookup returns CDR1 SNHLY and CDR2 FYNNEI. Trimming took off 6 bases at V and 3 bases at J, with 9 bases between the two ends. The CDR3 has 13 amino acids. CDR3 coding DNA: TGTGCCAGCAGGGGGACTCTCTACAATGAGCAGTTCTTC. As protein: CASRGTLYNEQFF.

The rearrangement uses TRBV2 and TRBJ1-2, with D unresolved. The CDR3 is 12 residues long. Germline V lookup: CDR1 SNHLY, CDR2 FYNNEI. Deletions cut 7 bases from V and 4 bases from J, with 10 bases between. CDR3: CASTIHSYGYTF. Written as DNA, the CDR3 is TGTGCCAGCACCATACACAGCTATGGCTACACCTTC.